A selection of T cell receptor beta chains follows, all from one sample in a study of T cells in Graves' hyperthyroidism and ophthalmopathy. TCRdb re-called the multiplex PCR reads with MiXCR, one entry per CDR3 protein. The profile shows approximately 620,000 distinct CDR3 sequences, around 13% of them singletons. The sample consisted of blood. Receptors were obtained from a woman between 25 and 40 years old with Graves' hyperthyroidism that later progressed to Graves' ophthalmopathy. Both conserved end residues are part of each CDR3. Size values are once, few and many counts, or a class for expanded clones, and some rows have none.

j_call | clone_size | v_call | cdr3_aa
TRBJ1-2 | many | TRBV27 | CASSRFGQNYGYTF
TRBJ2-1 | once | TRBV7-9 | CASSLALGLAGYNEQFF
TRBJ2-5 | many | TRBV30 | CAWANPGGAGLETQYF
TRBJ1-1 | few | TRBV9 | CASSVEAGGYTEAFF
TRBJ1-4 | - | TRBV20-1 | CSARPGQELEKLFF
TRBJ2-7 | - | TRBV5-1 | CASSRAGGSSEQYF
TRBJ1-2 | - | TRBV2 | CASSEAGTDYGYTF
TRBJ1-2 | many | TRBV7-9 | CASRLTDRAFLYGYTF
TRBJ2-2 | - | TRBV6-1 | CASSEIGVGGGELFF
TRBJ1-1 | few | TRBV6-5 | CASSYSSHRGPFSEAFF
TRBJ1-1 | many | TRBV9 | CASSAKGQMNTEAFF
TRBJ2-7 | - | TRBV18 | CASSRPTGALHNEQYF
TRBJ2-2 | - | TRBV5-1 | CASSLGQDTGELFF
TRBJ2-3 | many | TRBV20-1 | CSAPGLAADTQYF
TRBJ1-1 | many | TRBV12-3/TRBV12-4 | CASSILGAARGTEAFF
TRBJ2-7 | - | TRBV6-2/TRBV6-3 | CASERPDYEQYF
TRBJ2-3 | many | TRBV7-9 | CASSLRTVGDTQYF
TRBJ1-6 | few | TRBV14 | CASSQAGNSPLHF
TRBJ1-4 | many | TRBV29-1 | CSVDRGTNEKLFF
TRBJ2-3 | - | TRBV3-1 | CASSQGATWGRKDTQYF
TRBJ1-1 | many | TRBV7-9 | CASSLEGNVRGTEAFF
TRBJ1-3 | many | TRBV12-3/TRBV12-4 | CASTRPGASGNTIYF
TRBJ2-2 | many | TRBV2 | CASSRDATGELFF
TRBJ1-6 | many | TRBV20-1 | CSARDGTNRGSPLHF
TRBJ1-5 | - | TRBV28 | CASLPKTGDNQPQHF
TRBJ1-1 | many | TRBV29-1 | CSVRTGDTEAFF
TRBJ2-4 | few | TRBV6-1 | CASSQLREGNIQYF
TRBJ2-1 | few | TRBV20-1 | CSAPDRADSYNEQFF
TRBJ2-7 | - | TRBV7-3 | CASSPRLAGVDEQYF
TRBJ1-1 | many | TRBV28 | CASSRAPARAFF
TRBJ2-3 | many | TRBV15 | CATSRESPPDTQYF
TRBJ1-2 | many | TRBV6-9 | CASSYSSRTPYGYTF
TRBJ2-1 | - | TRBV7-2 | CASSSPSGSGRGEQFF
TRBJ1-1 | - | TRBV6-1 | CASRSRDGPNTEAFF
TRBJ1-3 | many | TRBV10-3 | CAISEPRDRNTIYF
TRBJ2-7 | many | TRBV11-2 | CASSSPSGRVYEQYF
TRBJ1-2 | many | TRBV30 | CAWSVSGWGPNYGYTF
TRBJ1-1 | many | TRBV10-3 | CAITTGGNTEAFF
TRBJ2-1 | - | TRBV20-1 | CSARKVGSYNEQFF
TRBJ2-4 | many | TRBV7-2 | CASRAGGKLDIQYF
TRBJ2-3 | many | TRBV5-1 | CASSGGELTDTQYF
TRBJ1-1 | many | TRBV12-5 | CASGLGLHAGEAFF
TRBJ2-6 | many | TRBV2 | CASRRGGSGANVLTF
TRBJ2-2 | - | TRBV5-5 | CASSFNPPGTGELFF
TRBJ2-3 | - | TRBV5-1 | CASSLGSSWTDTQYF
TRBJ1-5 | - | TRBV3-1 | CASSQEGGRSQPQHF
TRBJ2-5 | - | TRBV20-1 | CSARSGSQETQYF
TRBJ2-5 | many | TRBV5-1 | CASSLRDRAETQYF
TRBJ1-4 | many | TRBV28 | CASRATDQGGEKLFF